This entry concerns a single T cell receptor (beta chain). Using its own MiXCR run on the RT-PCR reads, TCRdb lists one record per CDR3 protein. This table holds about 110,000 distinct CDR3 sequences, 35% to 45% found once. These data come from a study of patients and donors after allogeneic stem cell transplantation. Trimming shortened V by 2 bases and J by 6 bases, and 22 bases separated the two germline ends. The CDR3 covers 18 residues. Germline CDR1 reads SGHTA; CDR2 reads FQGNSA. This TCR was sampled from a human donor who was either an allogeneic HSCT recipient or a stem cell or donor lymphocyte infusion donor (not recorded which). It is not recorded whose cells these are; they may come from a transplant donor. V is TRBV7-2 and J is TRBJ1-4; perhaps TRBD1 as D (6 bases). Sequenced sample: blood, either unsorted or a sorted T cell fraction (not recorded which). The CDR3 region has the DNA TGTGCCAGCAGCTTAAGGTCGGGGGCGTTCGGACGTGATGAAAAACTGTTTTTT. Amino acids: CASSLRSGAFGRDEKLFF.